The 32 T cell receptor beta chains listed next were all sequenced from one sample in a study of T cell clonotyping in hematopoietic cell transplantation. Libraries were prepared by immunoSEQ multiplex PCR; TCRdb keeps only in-frame clonotypes and omits some of them. The sample yields fewer than 25,000 clones, roughly 84% seen once. The specimen was peripheral blood mononuclear cells. The receptors here all came from a man aged 55 to 70 in good health. Some clones in this sample may be carry-over from other donors' samples.

V gene TRBV5-1 combines with J gene TRBJ2-5; perhaps TRBD2 as D (5 bases). The germline V gene encodes CDR1 SGHRS and CDR2 YFSETQ. Trimming took 0 bases from V and 5 from J, leaving 14 bases between them. This CDR3 contains 15 residues. The CDR3 loop is CASSLDGNRIETQYF. The DNA of the CDR3 is TGCGCCAGCAGCTTGGACGGGAATCGTATTGAGACCCAGTACTTC. Full variable domain (rest looked up from reference TRBV5-1 and TRBJ2-5): KAGVTQTPRYLIKTRGQQVTLSCSPISGHRSVSWYQQTPGQGLQFLFEYFSETQRNKGNFPGRFSGRQFSNSRSEMNVSTLELGDSALYLCASSLDGNRIETQYFGPGTRLLVL.

This sequence joins TRBV2 and TRBJ1-2; D not resolved. CDR3 length: 13 residues. Looked up from germline, CDR1 is SNHLY and CDR2 is FYNNEI. Trimming shortened V by 11 bases and J by 0 bases, and 13 bases separated the two germline ends. The CDR3: CAGEPSSNYGYTF. The CDR3 region has the DNA TGTGCCGGGGAACCATCCTCTAACTATGGCTACACCTTC. The full variable domain, rest sourced from reference TRBV2 and TRBJ1-2, is EPEVTQTPSHQVTQMGQEVILRCVPISNHLYFYWYRQILGQKVEFLVSFYNNEISEKSEIFDDQFSVERPDGSNFTLKIRSTKLEDSAMYFCAGEPSSNYGYTFGSGTRLTVV.

The gene calls are TRBV2 and TRBJ2-4, with no clear D. This CDR3 has 14 amino acids. Trimming left V 2 bases short and J 3 bases short, with 8 bases between. CDR1 SNHLY and CDR2 FYNNEI come from the germline V gene. CDR3 loop: CASSELASKNIQYF. CDR3 in DNA: TGTGCCAGCAGTGAATTGGCTAGCAAAAACATTCAGTACTTC.

J is TRBJ1-1 and V is TRBV9; no clear D gene. Germline lookup yields CDR1 SGDLS and CDR2 YYNGEE. V dropped 0 bases and J dropped 8 bases, with 11 bases sitting between them. This CDR3 has 13 amino acids. The CDR3 protein is CASSVETGKEAFF. In nucleotides, the CDR3 is TGTGCCAGCAGCGTAGAGACGGGGAAAGAAGCTTTCTTT.

The chain links TRBV6-5 to TRBJ1-2; D not resolved. Trimming shortened V by 8 bases and J by 4 bases, and 14 bases separated the two germline ends. Germline V gene lookup returns CDR1 MNHEY and CDR2 SVGAGI. The CDR3 is 13 amino acids. The CDR3 loop is CASGSQQIYGYTF. The CDR3 nucleotides are TGTGCCAGCGGATCACAGCAAATCTATGGCTACACCTTC.

This clone appeared a few times. V usage is TRBV4-3 and J usage is TRBJ1-2; 7 nucleotides line up with TRBD1. Losses at the gene ends were 3 bases for V and 1 base for J; bases not matched to a gene: 5. Germline CDR1 LGHNA, CDR2 YSLEER. The CDR3 is made up of 15 amino acids. CDR3 loop: CASSQARQGNYGYTF. The CDR3 DNA reads as TGCGCCAGCAGCCAGGCCAGACAGGGTAACTATGGCTACACCTTC.

This chain joins TRBV19 and TRBJ1-5; D unclear. The CDR3 consists of 13 residues. Trimming cost V 3 bases and J 4 bases, with 7 bases left between them. Germline-derived CDR1 and CDR2 are LNHDA and SQIVND (reference sequence). The CDR3 region has the DNA TGTGCCAGTAGTATCGGCGGGAATCAGCCCCAGCATTTT. Encoded protein: CASSIGGNQPQHF.

The V and J genes are TRBV11-2 and TRBJ1-2; perhaps TRBD1 as D (6 bases). The germline V gene encodes CDR1 SGHAT and CDR2 FQNNGV. CDR3 length: 15 residues. V shed 1 base and J shed 4 bases, with 13 bases lying between them. CDR3 amino acids: CASSLAGDSAYGYTF. The CDR3 DNA reads TGTGCCAGCAGCTTAGCAGGGGACTCGGCCTATGGCTACACCTTC.

The sample holds a few counts of this clone. The V gene is TRBV29-1, the J gene TRBJ1-2; D gene unclear. There are 13 residues in the CDR3. Trimming stripped 5 bases from V and 4 bases from J, with 14 bases between. In germline, CDR1 is SQVTM, CDR2 ANQGSEA. The CDR3 DNA is TGCAGCGTTTCGAACGGGATCTCCTATGGCTACACCTTC. Encoded protein: CSVSNGISYGYTF.

The chain combines TRBV14 with TRBJ1-1, with TRBD1 matching 7 bases. The CDR3 has 16 residues. J was trimmed by 4 bases and V by 0 bases; bases with no gene match: 8. The V gene's germline CDR1 is SGHDN and CDR2 FVKESK. The CDR3 here is CASSQDLGGSGTEAFF. The CDR3 DNA reads TGTGCCAGCAGCCAAGATCTAGGGGGCTCGGGCACTGAAGCTTTCTTT.

The chain combines TRBV6-1 with TRBJ1-6; D call uncertain. Germline lookup yields CDR1 MNHNS and CDR2 SASEGT. Between the trimmed V and J ends, which lost 5 bases and 12 bases, there was a span of 8 bases. CDR3 size: 11 residues. The CDR3 nucleotides read TGTGCCAGCAGTCTCGAGGTACCCCTCCACTTT. Translating gives CASSLEVPLHF.

The rearrangement uses TRBV2 and TRBJ2-1; D unclear. Per germline, CDR1 SNHLY and CDR2 FYNNEI. The CDR3 consists of 15 residues. V dropped 3 bases and J dropped 8 bases, with 17 bases sitting between them. In DNA, the CDR3 is TGTGCCAGCAGTGAGTTCGCCCCGGGTGCTGATGAGCAGTTCTTC. The encoded protein is CASSEFAPGADEQFF.

The chain joins TRBV10-3 to TRBJ2-3; perhaps TRBD2 as D (5 bases). Germline V gives CDR1 ENHRY, CDR2 SYGVKD. V dropped 8 bases and J dropped 2 bases, with 11 bases sitting between them. The CDR3 sequence is 13 residues long. This CDR3 is CAIVGGTTDTQYF. CDR3 DNA: TGTGCCATCGTCGGAGGAACCACAGATACGCAGTATTTT.

The chain recombines TRBV14 with TRBJ2-1; D possibly uses TRBD1 or TRBD2 (5 bases each). The ends were cut back, 5 bases at V and 0 bases at J, with 17 bases in the middle. Looked up from germline, CDR1 is SGHDN and CDR2 is FVKESK. The CDR3 length is 17 residues. The CDR3 DNA follows: TGTGCCAGCAGCGCCCGGGGCCCATCCCACTCCTACAATGAGCAGTTCTTC. Protein sequence: CASSARGPSHSYNEQFF. The variable domain in full, with the rest retrieved from reference TRBV14 and TRBJ2-1, is EAGVTQFPSHSVIEKGQTVTLRCDPISGHDNLYWYRRVMGKEIKFLLHFVKESKQDESGMPNNRFLAERTGGTYSTLKVQPAELEDSGVYFCASSARGPSHSYNEQFFGPGTRLTVL.

This chain links TRBV5-6 with TRBJ1-2; 7 bases line up with TRBD1. V trimming: 3 bases; J trimming: 8 bases; junction bases outside the gene matches: 7. Per germline, CDR1 SGHDT and CDR2 YYEEEE. This CDR3 contains 13 residues. The CDR3 sequence: CASSSTGQAGYTF. DNA of the CDR3: TGTGCCAGCAGCTCCACCGGACAGGCAGGCTACACCTTC.

The chain employs TRBV19 and TRBJ2-7, with TRBD2 as a possible D gene (5 bases). The CDR3 loop spans 15 amino acids. The germline V gene encodes CDR1 LNHDA and CDR2 SQIVND (reference sequence). V lost 1 base, J lost 6 bases, and 16 bases lay in between. The CDR3 loop is CASSIAKRGWGEQYF. The CDR3 nucleotides read TGTGCCAGTAGTATAGCGAAACGGGGTTGGGGCGAGCAGTACTTC.

The chain joins TRBV2 to TRBJ1-1; perhaps TRBD1 as D (6 bases). V was cut by 5 bases and J by 7 bases, with 17 bases left in between. This CDR3 spans 14 amino acids. Germline V CDR1 and CDR2: SNHLY, FYNNEI. The CDR3, as DNA: TGTGCCAGCAGTCAATACCGGGACACCGTTGAAGCTTTCTTT. Amino acids: CASSQYRDTVEAFF. Looking up the rest from reference TRBV2 and TRBJ1-1 gives the full variable domain: EPEVTQTPSHQVTQMGQEVILRCVPISNHLYFYWYRQILGQKVEFLVSFYNNEISEKSEIFDDQFSVERPDGSNFTLKIRSTKLEDSAMYFCASSQYRDTVEAFFGQGTRLTVV.

The chain couples TRBV5-8 to TRBJ1-1; TRBD1 aligns across 10 bases. The ends lost 4 bases at V and 3 bases at J; junction bases unmatched: 3. CDR3 length: 14 residues. Germline CDR1 and CDR2: SGHTS and YDEGEE. CDR3 in DNA: TGTGCCAGCAGCCCGGACAGGGGGGACACTGAAGCTTTCTTT. Its translation is CASSPDRGDTEAFF. The full variable domain, its missing parts supplied by reference TRBV5-8 and TRBJ1-1, is EAGVTQSPTHLIKTRGQQATLRCSPISGHTSVYWYQQALGLGLQFLLWYDEGEERNRGNFPPRFSGRQFPNYSSELNVNALELEDSALYLCASSPDRGDTEAFFGQGTRLTVV.

The V gene is TRBV1, the J gene TRBJ2-3; the DNA was not compared with TRBD2, the D call given in the table. TRBV1 is a pseudogene segment. CDR3 length equals 15 residues. The CDR3 here is CTPRIAVNVTDTQYF. The CDR3, as DNA: TGCACCCCCCGGATAGCGGTGAACGTGACAGATACGCAGTATTTT.

The V gene is TRBV18, the J gene TRBJ2-2, with TRBD2 matching over 14 bases. Germline V lookup: CDR1 KGHSH, CDR2 LQKENI. The CDR3 has 15 amino acids. With 3 bases clipped from V and 6 bases from J, the junction kept 0 bases outside the gene matches. CDR3 nucleotides: TGTGCCAGCTCACCGGGACTAGCGGGAGCCGGGGAGCTGTTTTTT. Its protein product is CASSPGLAGAGELFF.

This clone was seen once. The chain uses TRBV7-6 and TRBJ2-3; D remains unclear. There are 16 residues in the CDR3. The germline V gene has CDR1 SGHVS and CDR2 FNYEAQ. V lost 5 bases and J 0 bases, leaving 15 bases between the germline ends. The CDR3 DNA reads TGTGCCAGCAGCCTTCTTGATACACCTAGCACAGATACGCAGTATTTT. It is translated as CASSLLDTPSTDTQYF.

The chain has TRBV27 and TRBJ1-6, with D maybe TRBD1 (5 bases). Germline assignment: CDR1 MNHEY and CDR2 SMNVEV (reference sequence). The CDR3 is 15 amino acids. V lost 7 bases and J 8 bases, leaving 18 bases between the germline ends. CDR3 sequence (DNA): TGTGCCAGCACCGAAGGGGCAGGCCTTTATTCACCCCTCCACTTT. Its protein product is CASTEGAGLYSPLHF.

V and J are TRBV5-4 and TRBJ1-2; D unresolved. V was clipped by 1 base and J by 4 bases, with 11 bases between them. Germline-derived CDR1 and CDR2 are SGHNT and YYREEE (reference sequence). The CDR3 extends over 14 amino acids. CDR3 DNA sequence: TGTGCCAGCAGCTTGCTTACACGATCCTATGGCTACACCTTC. Residues: CASSLLTRSYGYTF.

This chain connects TRBV11-2 to TRBJ2-7; 9 bases fit TRBD1. The CDR3 is 15 residues long. The germline V gene has CDR1 SGHAT and CDR2 FQNNGV. Trimming cost V 5 bases and J 6 bases; bases outside gene matches: 11. The CDR3 DNA follows: TGTGCCAGCAGCCTAGGTGGGACAGGGCCGTCCGAGCAGTACTTC. Its protein is CASSLGGTGPSEQYF.

This rearrangement joins TRBV9 to TRBJ1-3, with D unresolved. The germline V and J ends were trimmed by 7 bases and 0 bases, with 5 bases remaining between them. The germline CDR1 and CDR2 sequences are SGDLS and YYNGEE. The CDR3 length is 12 residues. The CDR3: CASQASGNTIYF. CDR3 nucleotide sequence: TGTGCCAGCCAGGCCTCTGGAAACACCATATATTTT.

The V call is TRBV19, the J call TRBJ2-5; D may be TRBD1 or TRBD2 (5 bases each). This CDR3 contains 13 residues. The V gene lost 6 bases and the J gene lost 5 bases, with 13 bases spanning the gap. In germline, CDR1 is LNHDA, CDR2 SQIVND (reference sequence). The CDR3 sequence: CASRRIGEETQYF. The CDR3 nucleotides read TGTGCCAGTAGGAGGATAGGGGAGGAGACCCAGTACTTC.

The sample holds a few counts of this clone. The chain employs TRBV27 and TRBJ2-7; 8 nucleotides match TRBD2. V gave up 3 bases and J gave up 6 bases; unmatched junction bases: 7. Germline-derived CDR1 and CDR2 are MNHEY and SMNVEV (reference sequence). This CDR3 is built from 14 residues. CDR3 nucleotides: TGTGCCAGCAGTTTTGGGGGACTAGGCGGCGAGCAGTACTTC. Residues: CASSFGGLGGEQYF.

This clone was recorded a few times. The gene calls are TRBV10-2 and TRBJ1-3; no clear D. V was pared by 6 bases and J by 3 bases, with 12 bases between. This CDR3 has 14 residues. The germline CDR1 and CDR2 sequences are WSHSY and SAAADI. The CDR3 DNA reads as TGCGCCAGCAGCCGAGGCTTAGATGGAAACACCATATATTTT. Translated, it gives CASSRGLDGNTIYF.

V is TRBV29-1 and J is TRBJ2-7, with D unclear. Trimming left V 4 bases short and J 5 bases short, with 24 bases between. Germline assignment: CDR1 SQVTM and CDR2 ANQGSEA. The CDR3 totals 16 residues. CDR3 in amino acids: CSVGASGVTGGDEQYF. The CDR3 nucleotides read TGCAGCGTTGGTGCCTCTGGGGTTACGGGCGGCGACGAGCAGTACTTC.

This clone was counted once. V and J are TRBV28 and TRBJ2-7, with a possible D match to TRBD2 (6 bases). The CDR3 has 13 residues. Per the germline V gene, CDR1 is MDHEN and CDR2 is SYDVKM. The V end was cut by 6 bases, the J end by 2 bases, with 11 bases between. CDR3 protein: CASRIGTPYEQYF. The DNA of the CDR3 is TGTGCCAGCAGAATCGGGACTCCCTACGAGCAGTACTTC. Supplemented by reference TRBV28 and TRBJ2-7, the full variable domain reads DVKVTQSSRYLVKRTGEKVFLECVQDMDHENMFWYRQDPGLGLRLIYFSYDVKMKEKGDIPEGYSVSREKKERFSLILESASTNQTSMYLCASRIGTPYEQYFGPGTRLTVT.

The chain links TRBV4-1 to TRBJ2-4; 11 nucleotides line up with TRBD1. The trim removed 1 base at V and 9 bases at J, leaving 11 bases unmatched. This CDR3 region has 17 residues. Germline V lookup: CDR1 MGHRA, CDR2 YSYEKL. The CDR3 reads CASSQGSGTGGIGIQYF. The DNA for the CDR3 is TGCGCCAGCAGCCAAGGATCCGGGACAGGGGGTATTGGCATTCAGTACTTC.

V usage is TRBV5-1 and J usage is TRBJ2-2; the match to TRBD1 covers 7 bases. The V segment lost 4 bases and the J segment 4 bases; nucleotides outside the gene matches: 13. CDR1 is SGHRS, CDR2 YFSETQ, per germline. The CDR3 runs 17 residues. CDR3 DNA: TGCGCCAGCAGCGGCATACAGGGGAAGTATGGCACCGGGGAGCTGTTTTTT. Translated, it gives CASSGIQGKYGTGELFF.